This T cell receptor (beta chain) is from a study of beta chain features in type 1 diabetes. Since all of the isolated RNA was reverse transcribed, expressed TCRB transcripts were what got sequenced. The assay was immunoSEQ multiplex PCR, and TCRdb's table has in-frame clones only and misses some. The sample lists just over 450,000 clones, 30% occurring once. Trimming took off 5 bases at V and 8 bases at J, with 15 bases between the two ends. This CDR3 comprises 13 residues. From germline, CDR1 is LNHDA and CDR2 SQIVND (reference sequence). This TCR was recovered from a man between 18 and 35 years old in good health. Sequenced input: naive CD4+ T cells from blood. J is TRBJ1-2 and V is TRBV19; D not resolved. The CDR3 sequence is CASSYPSRGGYTF. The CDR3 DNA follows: TGTGCCAGTAGTTACCCCTCGCGAGGCGGCTACACCTTC.